This T cell receptor (beta chain) came from a study of blood T cells in healthy people across ages. Points from the study as a whole: More naive CD4+ cells and higher diversity were found in long-lived than in aged donors.

Caucasian individuals from Russia who were healthy and aged about 6 to 95 acted as donors. Per sample, no less than 5.5 micrograms of total RNA were extracted. Unmatched junction bases numbered 6, after V lost 1 base and J lost 2 bases. The germline gives CDR1 SGHTA, CDR2 FQGNSA. The CDR3 is made up of 17 amino acids. Regarding this clonotype: Its antigen remains unknown.

A J-beta primer mix and a sample-barcoded 5' primer were used in a second PCR of about 6 to 12 cycles. TCRdb itself ran the 5' RACE reads through MiXCR, one entry per CDR3 protein. The data hold under 1 million distinct CDR3 sequences, with under 45% observed a single time. Input material: blood. The V and J genes are TRBV7-2 and TRBJ2-1; TRBD2 aligns across 9 bases. The clonotype comes from a man in his sixties in good health. The CDR3 region has the DNA TGTGCCAGCAGCTTAGTTTCGCGGGGGGGCACCTACAATGAGCAGTTCTTC. Its translation is CASSLVSRGGTYNEQFF.